This T cell receptor (beta chain) was recovered during a study of blood T cell repertoires in COVID-19. About the research overall: Samples came from the United States, Italy and Spain, spanning acute and convalescent COVID-19.

V lost 6 bases and J 4 bases, leaving 10 bases between the germline ends. CDR3 length equals 13 residues. CDR1 is MDHEN, CDR2 SYDVKM, per germline. Sequencing was performed with immunoSEQ multiplex PCR; in TCRdb, only in-frame clones are kept and a portion is missing. This repertoire shows around 280,000 clones, roughly 85% found once; its top ten account for around 5.8%. Participants reported their clinical history, and cohort assignment relied on those reports. Sequenced input: PBMCs or T cells enriched from blood (not recorded which). This TCR came from a woman between 40 and 55 years old who had recovered from COVID-19. The rearrangement uses TRBV28 and TRBJ1-5; D is ambiguous. The CDR3: CASRERGNQPQHF. The CDR3 DNA reads as TGTGCCAGCAGAGAGAGAGGGAATCAGCCCCAGCATTTT.